This T cell receptor beta chain was captured by sequencing in a study of T cells in Graves' hyperthyroidism and ophthalmopathy (dated by TCRdb to the late 2010s). About the study as a whole: Peripheral blood was collected at initial diagnosis, before any treatment. To identify distinguishing TCR V-J signatures, a discovery cohort of about 95 patients was used, comprising fewer than 45 with Graves' ophthalmopathy and some 60 with stable Graves' hyperthyroidism. An independent validation cohort of fewer than 20 hyperthyroidism patients and roughly 16 patients who later progressed to ophthalmopathy tested prospective prediction of ophthalmopathy. The approximately 100 discovery patients were randomly divided into training and test sets at a 7:3 ratio. In several Graves' hyperthyroidism patients, the study also compared T-cell repertoires from thyroid tissue with T-cell repertoires from blood. Once sampling was done, hyperthyroidism patients were given methimazole at a starting dose of 30 mg daily, whereas ophthalmopathy patients were given high-dose intravenous methylprednisolone. The paper reports TCR Vbeta CDR3 sequencing of over 130 peripheral blood samples: under 45 ophthalmopathy, about 75 hyperthyroidism and approximately 17 progressor patients.

Graves' hyperthyroidism was defined as stable when no progression to ophthalmopathy occurred over 18 months of follow-up. Hyperthyroidism patients were newly diagnosed, with disease duration under 2 months, and aged 18 to 65 years. Exclusion was applied to patients with uncontrolled infections, other autoimmune diseases, pregnancy or lactation. Clinical symptoms, serum thyroxine and TRAb, thyroid ultrasound, and orbital computed tomography formed the basis for the diagnoses. PBMCs were isolated from about 10 ml of fresh peripheral blood by Ficoll-Paque density gradient centrifugation. Total RNA was extracted using Trizol reagent, and RNA quality was assessed on an Agilent 2100 Bioanalyzer. Taken from cysteine to phenylalanine, the CDR3 has 18 residues. This entry keeps only the CDR3 DNA: 54 bases, framed from base 1. Sequences KGHDR (CDR1) and SFDVKD (CDR2) are obtained from the germline V gene. For this chain, trimming is 4 bases at the V end and 0 bases at the J end, and the number of junction bases without a gene match is 8.

The TCR beta CDR3 regions were amplified from RNA transcripts. The first round of RT-PCR for the TCR CDR3 was performed with the HTBI primer set and the Qiagen OneStep RT-PCR kit. Libraries were constructed in a second round of multiplex PCR, after which size selection and purification were performed. Libraries were sequenced paired-end with 100 bp reads on an Illumina HiSeq2000. From the authors' description of their analysis: Raw data were processed with SOAPnuke, discarding reads with adapters, uncalled bases, mean Phred below 15, or no exact constant-primer or identifier match. High-quality paired reads were merged with COPE v1.2.5, and unique nucleotide sequences were defined as clonotypes. MiTCR v1.1 was used to align the clonotypes against IMGT TRBV, TRBD and TRBJ reference segments. The analysis included only V-J combinations with a frequency above 0.0001, which together covered more than 98% of the repertoires. A TCS score was defined as the ratio of F50 (clonal expansion) to E x V (chaos), with BLOSUM62-based TCRdist applied between CDR3 peptides within each V-J. Welch's t-statistics and random forest reduced roughly 500 V-J features to about 13, which were used in a naive Bayes classifier (R e1071). TCRdb reworked the public reads: Q25 trimming with fastp, MiXCR clone assembly, productive beta chains retained. Entries are consolidated by CDR3 protein sequence, retaining the most common genes and DNA. The V and J calls here are based on TCRdb, not the publication. The sample yields about 720,000 distinct CDR3 sequences; 16% were counted once. The top ten hold around 7.7% of the sample.

Broad study findings and their caveats: In validation, progression to ophthalmopathy was predicted by the model with 70.59% sensitivity and nearly 75% specificity, a median of approximately 7.1 months before onset. Ophthalmopathy was separated from stable hyperthyroidism by a 13 V-J signature model, with around 90% sensitivity and about 81% specificity obtained in cross-validation and 80%/75% obtained in testing. Blood samples also contained most of the expanded thyroid clonotypes (frequency above 0.001), which suggests that blood repertoires may reflect thyroid immune responses. No statistical method was used to fix the sample size in advance, and group allocation was not hidden from the investigators.

On this clonotype: It has no known antigen specificity. This could be a read error, since a much larger clone is one nucleotide away.

Source material: blood. The receptor was derived from a man between 18 and 29 years old with Graves' hyperthyroidism. This chain is built from TRBV24-1 and TRBJ2-1, and 10 bases in between align with TRBD2. The sequenced DNA is TGTGCCACCAGTGACCTTAGCGGGAGGACTAGCTCCTACAATGAGCAGTTCTTC. This is translated as CATSDLSGRTSSYNEQFF.